This TCR beta chain is from a study of T cell responses to AZD1222 COVID-19 vaccine. Study-wide points: Clonal diversity was possibly underestimated, and the donors were mostly white British, with more females. Targeting of unmutated variant regions was reportedly seen in nearly half of spike-specific TCRs.

TCRdb keeps only in-frame clones here, not all; method: immunoSEQ multiplex PCR. This table has 95,000 to 150,000 clones, roughly nine tenths appearing once. To note about this clone: Its cognate antigen is unknown.

V was pared by 2 bases and J by 1 base, with 17 bases between. The CDR3 spans 17 residues. Germline V CDR1 and CDR2: SEHNR, FQNEAQ (reference sequence). The TCR sequence derives from an adult in good health. The specimen was peripheral blood, collected on day 0 of AZD1222 vaccination. The J gene is TRBJ2-5, the V gene TRBV7-9; TRBD1 or TRBD2 may be the D gene (5 bases each). CDR3 protein: CASSLTFGGLGQETQYF. CDR3 coding DNA: TGTGCCAGCAGCTTAACGTTTGGGGGATTAGGCCAAGAGACCCAGTACTTC.